This T cell receptor (beta chain) was sequenced for a study of technical replicates of blood from a handful of donors (TCRdb year 2017). To note about this clone: The specificity of this receptor is unknown. No qualities accompany the bases; no much larger clone lies one base away.

Receptors were amplified or captured by the immunoSEQ multiplex PCR assay. TCRdb re-hosts the immuneACCESS table, in-frame sequences only. Its copies lack some clones; in the studies checked, an unresolved V gene accounts for under half of them, and the cause for the rest is not known. The sample table holds more than 70,000 clones, of which around nine tenths were seen once. 0.27% of the sample is in the top ten clones. CDR3 length: 15 amino acids, cysteine to phenylalanine. Just CDR3 DNA is preserved here, 45 bases in frame from base 1. V ends up 2 bases short and J 9 bases short, with an unmatched junction base count of 9. The germline V gene gives CDR1 as KGHSH and CDR2 as LQKENI.

This sequence originates from a human donor in good health. Sample: T cells isolated from PBMCs. The sequence links TRBV18 to TRBJ2-1; TRBD1 agrees with 8 junctional bases. The nucleotide sequence is given as TGTGCCAGCTCACCATCCGGGACAGGAGTCGGTGAGCAGTTCTTC. This encodes CASSPSGTGVGEQFF.